Below, 28 T cell receptor beta chains from the same sample are listed, as sequenced in a study of cytomegalovirus exposure and HLA in healthy donors. Here immunoSEQ multiplex PCR was the method, and the copy in TCRdb shows in-frame clones only, minus some. Here the sample spans 150,000 to 200,000 clones, 88% being singletons. The material sequenced was PBMCs. The receptors come from a man younger than 35 in good health and CMV-seronegative.

This rearrangement joins TRBV6-5 to TRBJ1-1, with 7 bases aligning to TRBD1. With 5 bases clipped from V and 7 bases from J, the junction kept 7 bases outside the gene matches. Germline V gene sequence: CDR1 MNHEY, CDR2 SVGAGI. The CDR3 totals 13 residues. CDR3 coding DNA: TGTGCCAGCAGTCCGGGGACAGCCCGTGAAGCTTTCTTT. This sequence encodes CASSPGTAREAFF.

The sample holds one count of this clone. The chain uses TRBV23-1 and TRBJ1-5; D is possibly TRBD1 (5 bases). TRBV23-1 belongs to the ORF category, with a function that is uncertain. V shed 9 bases and J shed 1 base, with 25 bases lying between them. This CDR3 is 18 amino acids long. The CDR3, as DNA: TGCGCCAGAAGACGACGGGGGTCTGGTCTCGAGAGCAATCAGCCCCAGCATTTT. Protein product: CARRRRGSGLESNQPQHF.

The sample holds one count of this clone. The J gene is TRBJ2-1, the V gene TRBV5-1, with D perhaps matching TRBD1 (5 bases). CDR1 and CDR2 (germline): SGHRS, YFSETQ. The CDR3 length is 15 residues. Trimming took off 2 bases at V and 7 bases at J, with 16 bases between the two ends. CDR3 sequence (DNA): TGCGCCAGCAGCTTAGGTTGGCAGGGTGATAATGAGCAGTTCTTC. Protein product: CASSLGWQGDNEQFF.

The V gene is TRBV7-2, the J gene TRBJ2-7; no firm D call. The CDR3 is 12 residues long. Trimming took off 5 bases at V and 0 bases at J, with 5 bases between the two ends. Looked up from germline, CDR1 is SGHTA and CDR2 is FQGNSA. The CDR3 nucleotides read TGTGCCAGCAGCGTCAGCTCCTACGAGCAGTACTTC. As protein: CASSVSSYEQYF.

The chain carries TRBV7-2 and TRBJ2-7; possibly TRBD2 for D (6 bases). V lost 5 bases, J lost 0 bases, and 17 bases lay in between. The CDR3 is 16 residues long. Germline lookup yields CDR1 SGHTA and CDR2 FQGNSA. CDR3: CASSPPGLRDSYEQYF. The CDR3 DNA reads TGTGCCAGCAGCCCCCCAGGATTGCGGGACTCCTACGAGCAGTACTTC.

This clone appeared once. The genes are TRBV7-8 and TRBJ1-5, with TRBD1 identical over 8 bases. The trim removed 6 bases at V and 6 bases at J, leaving 10 bases unmatched. This CDR3 is built from 15 residues. Germline CDR1 reads SGHVS; CDR2 reads FQNEAQ. CDR3 DNA: TGTGCCAGCAGTCGGACAGGGATTAAGAGTCAGCCCCAGCATTTT. Protein product: CASSRTGIKSQPQHF.

The chain combines TRBV10-3 with TRBJ1-5, with D hard to call. Deletions cut 4 bases from V and 5 bases from J, with 9 bases between. Germline V gene lookup returns CDR1 ENHRY and CDR2 SYGVKD. The CDR3 is made up of 13 amino acids. CDR3 sequence reads: CAISAHQDQPQHF. The DNA for the CDR3 is TGTGCCATCAGTGCGCACCAGGATCAGCCCCAGCATTTT.

This chain links TRBV7-9 with TRBJ1-2; D remains unclear. The CDR3 consists of 10 residues. Between the trimmed V and J ends, which lost 4 bases and 5 bases, there was a span of 2 bases. The germline V gene has CDR1 SEHNR and CDR2 FQNEAQ (reference sequence). The CDR3 loop reads CASSSYGYTF. CDR3 DNA: TGTGCCAGCAGCTCATATGGCTACACCTTC.

This chain uses TRBV19 with TRBJ1-5, with TRBD1 identical over 7 bases. V gave up 2 bases and J gave up 6 bases; unmatched junction bases: 1. The germline V gene has CDR1 LNHDA and CDR2 SQIVND (reference sequence). CDR3 size: 13 residues. In nucleotides, the CDR3 is TGTGCCAGTAGTATACAGGGGGTTCAGCCCCAGCATTTT. Amino acid sequence: CASSIQGVQPQHF.

J is TRBJ1-1 and V is TRBV6-1; D is undetermined. Looked up from germline, CDR1 is MNHNS and CDR2 is SASEGT. CDR3 size: 16 residues. V shed 3 bases and J shed 0 bases, with 14 bases lying between them. CDR3 in DNA: TGTGCCAGCAGTGATACCCCGTCAGCGATGAACACTGAAGCTTTCTTT. It encodes CASSDTPSAMNTEAFF.

The rearrangement joins TRBV5-3 to TRBJ2-5, with D possibly matching TRBD1 (6 bases). TRBV5-3 has ORF status, its function being uncertain. Trimming took 0 bases from V and 4 from J, leaving 16 bases between them. The CDR3 sequence is 16 residues long. CDR3 nucleotide sequence: TGTGCCAGAAGCTTGGGTGAAGAGACAGGCGGAGAGACCCAGTACTTC. Protein sequence: CARSLGEETGGETQYF.

The chain has TRBV28 and TRBJ2-7, with 7 bases identical to TRBD1. Germline-derived CDR1 and CDR2 are MDHEN and SYDVKM. V was clipped by 4 bases and J by 0 bases; unmatched bases: 15. This CDR3 comprises 18 residues. In DNA form, the CDR3 reads TGTGCCAGCAGTTCCTTTGCCTATCCGGGACAGAGCTCCTACGAGCAGTACTTC. Its translation: CASSSFAYPGQSSYEQYF.

The V and J genes are TRBV27 and TRBJ1-5; D remains unclear. Germline V gives CDR1 MNHEY, CDR2 SMNVEV (reference sequence). Deletions cut 5 bases from V and 2 bases from J, with 7 bases between. CDR3 length equals 13 residues. In DNA form, the CDR3 reads TGTGCCAGCAGTCCCACGGGCAATCAGCCCCAGCATTTT. Translating it yields CASSPTGNQPQHF.

In DNA form, the CDR3 reads TGTGCCAGCAGTGAAATTGGACAGGGGCCGCACGAGCAGTACTTC. Protein: CASSEIGQGPHEQYF. The rearrangement joins TRBV6-1 to TRBJ2-7; 9 nucleotides line up with TRBD1. V lost 2 bases to trimming and J lost 5 bases; unmatched junction nucleotides: 7. The CDR3 extends over 15 amino acids. CDR1 is MNHNS and CDR2 is SASEGT in the germline V gene.

This clone was picked up one time. The rearrangement uses TRBV6-5 and TRBJ2-7, with D possibly TRBD2 on 5 matching bases. The CDR3 consists of 15 residues. The V and J ends lost 2 bases and 1 base respectively, with 12 bases between them. Germline V gene sequence: CDR1 MNHEY, CDR2 SVGAGI. CDR3 amino acids: CASSYPRGGSYEQYF. The DNA of the CDR3 is TGTGCCAGCAGTTACCCCCGCGGAGGTTCCTACGAGCAGTACTTC.

The chain couples TRBV27 to TRBJ2-7; 9 nucleotides match TRBD1. The CDR3 has 14 residues. The germline V gene has CDR1 MNHEY and CDR2 SMNVEV (reference sequence). V shed 3 bases and J 3 bases; nucleotides not matched to a gene: 3. CDR3 loop: CASSFRTGVYEQYF. CDR3 in DNA: TGTGCCAGCAGTTTTCGGACAGGGGTCTACGAGCAGTACTTC.

The chain has TRBV2 and TRBJ1-5, with D unclear. Germline V lookup: CDR1 SNHLY, CDR2 FYNNEI. V was pared by 8 bases and J by 3 bases, with 17 bases between. The CDR3 has 15 residues. The CDR3, as DNA: TGTGCCAGCTCCCCCTCGAGCCCCAACAATCAGCCCCAGCATTTT. This sequence encodes CASSPSSPNNQPQHF.

DNA for the CDR3: TGTGCCAGCAGTGTTGGGGGACACCACAATCAGCCCCAGCATTTT. This codes for CASSVGGHHNQPQHF. The genes are TRBV2 and TRBJ1-5; the D gene is possibly TRBD1 (6 bases). CDR1 is SNHLY and CDR2 is FYNNEI in the germline V gene. V was clipped by 4 bases and J by 3 bases, with 13 bases between them. This CDR3 spans 15 amino acids.

This rearrangement joins TRBV28 to TRBJ1-3; a possible D gene is TRBD1 (5 bases). CDR3 length equals 15 residues. Per germline, CDR1 MDHEN and CDR2 SYDVKM. With 3 bases removed from V and 2 bases from J, the gap between germline ends came to 11 bases. CDR3 protein: CASSFTDRAGNTIYF. CDR3 sequence (DNA): TGTGCCAGCAGTTTCACTGACAGAGCTGGAAACACCATATATTTT. Using reference TRBV28 and TRBJ1-3 for the parts outside the CDR3, the full variable domain is DVKVTQSSRYLVKRTGEKVFLECVQDMDHENMFWYRQDPGLGLRLIYFSYDVKMKEKGDIPEGYSVSREKKERFSLILESASTNQTSMYLCASSFTDRAGNTIYFGEGSWLTVV.

The gene calls are TRBV18 and TRBJ1-5, with a weak D call TRBD1 (5 bases). V was clipped by 4 bases and J by 5 bases, with 18 bases between them. The germline gives CDR1 KGHSH, CDR2 LQKENI. This CDR3 is 16 amino acids long. The chain's CDR3 is CASSRSRVGNDQPQHF. CDR3 bases: TGTGCCAGCTCACGGAGCAGGGTCGGTAATGATCAGCCCCAGCATTTT.

V gene TRBV4-1 combines with J gene TRBJ2-2; a weak D match, TRBD1 (6 bases). This CDR3 region has 16 residues. V shed 3 bases and J shed 4 bases, with 15 bases lying between them. CDR1 MGHRA and CDR2 YSYEKL come from the germline V gene. As DNA, the CDR3 is TGCGCCAGCAGCCATCGCCTCCGGGACACCACCGGGGAGCTGTTTTTT. Translating it yields CASSHRLRDTTGELFF.

CDR3 loop: CASSYSRSADQPQHF. CDR3 coding DNA: TGTGCCAGCAGTTACTCGAGAAGCGCTGATCAGCCCCAGCATTTT. The chain uses TRBV6-5 and TRBJ1-5; no reliable D call. This CDR3 is built from 15 residues. Germline CDR1 is MNHEY and CDR2 is SVGAGI. Deletions cut 0 bases from V and 5 bases from J, with 11 bases between.

The V and J genes are TRBV5-6 and TRBJ2-7; 10 bases align to TRBD2. Losses at the gene ends were 4 bases for V and 2 bases for J; bases not matched to a gene: 12. Germline lookup yields CDR1 SGHDT and CDR2 YYEEEE. The CDR3 runs to 17 residues. DNA of the CDR3: TGTGCCAGCAGCCTCCTTGTATTAGCGGGAGGAGCCTACGAGCAGTACTTC. Translation: CASSLLVLAGGAYEQYF.

The rearrangement joins TRBV27 to TRBJ1-5; the D is unclear. V shed 1 base and J shed 3 bases, with 7 bases lying between them. Germline assignment: CDR1 MNHEY and CDR2 SMNVEV (reference sequence). This CDR3 has 14 residues. CDR3 DNA: TGTGCCAGCAGTTTATTCGGTGACAATCAGCCCCAGCATTTT. Translated, it gives CASSLFGDNQPQHF.

This clone is a singleton in its sample. The rearrangement uses TRBV7-6 and TRBJ2-2; TRBD1 is a possible D gene (6 bases). With 0 bases removed from V and 6 bases from J, the gap between germline ends came to 11 bases. The germline gives CDR1 SGHVS, CDR2 FNYEAQ. The CDR3 runs to 15 residues. CDR3 region: CASSLAQGTAGELFF. CDR3 DNA: TGTGCCAGCAGCTTAGCACAGGGAACTGCCGGGGAGCTGTTTTTT.

The count of this clone is one. The chain joins TRBV5-5 to TRBJ1-2, with TRBD1 as a possible D gene (5 bases). Trimming took 3 bases from V and 4 from J, leaving 10 bases between them. This CDR3 is built from 13 residues. Germline V gene data show CDR1 as SGHKS and CDR2 as YYEKEE (reference sequence). The CDR3 DNA reads as TGTGCCAGCAGCTCCTCGGGGGGCTATGGCTACACCTTC. Protein: CASSSSGGYGYTF. The variable domain in full, completed from reference TRBV5-5 and TRBJ1-2, reads DAGVTQSPTHLIKTRGQQVTLRCSPISGHKSVSWYQQVLGQGPQFIFQYYEKEERGRGNFPDRFSARQFPNYSSELNVNALLLGDSALYLCASSSSGGYGYTFGSGTRLTVV.

The chain has TRBV5-1 and TRBJ2-6; the D gene is possibly TRBD2 (5 bases). This CDR3 region has 17 residues. Trimming cost V 3 bases and J 1 base, with 14 bases left between them. The germline V gene has CDR1 SGHRS and CDR2 YFSETQ. CDR3 nucleotide sequence: TGCGCCAGCAGCTCTGTGGTACGGGGTTCTGGGGCCAACGTCCTGACTTTC. Translation: CASSSVVRGSGANVLTF.

The genes are TRBV19 and TRBJ2-7; 7 bases agree with TRBD2. V shed 6 bases, J shed 2 bases, and the junction held 4 bases outside the gene matches. The CDR3 loop spans 13 amino acids. Germline values: CDR1 LNHDA, CDR2 SQIVND (reference sequence). CDR3 coding DNA: TGTGCCAGTAGCGAGCGGGGAGCCTACGAGCAGTACTTC. The encoded protein is CASSERGAYEQYF.